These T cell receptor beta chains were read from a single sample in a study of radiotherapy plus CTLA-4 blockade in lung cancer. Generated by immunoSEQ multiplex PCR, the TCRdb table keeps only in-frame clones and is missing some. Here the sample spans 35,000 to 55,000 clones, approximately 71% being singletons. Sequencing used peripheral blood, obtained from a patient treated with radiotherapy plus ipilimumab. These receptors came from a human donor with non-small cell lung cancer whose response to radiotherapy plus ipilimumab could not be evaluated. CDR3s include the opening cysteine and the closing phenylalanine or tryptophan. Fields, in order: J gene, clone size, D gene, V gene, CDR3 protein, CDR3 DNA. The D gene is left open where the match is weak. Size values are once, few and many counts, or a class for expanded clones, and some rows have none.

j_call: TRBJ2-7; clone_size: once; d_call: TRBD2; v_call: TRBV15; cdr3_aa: CATSRDGRGGIYEQYF; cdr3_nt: TGTGCCACCAGCAGAGATGGGCGGGGGGGCATATACGAGCAGTACTTC
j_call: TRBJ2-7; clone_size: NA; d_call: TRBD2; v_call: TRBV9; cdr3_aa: CASSVTSGSYEQYF; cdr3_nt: TGTGCCAGCAGCGTGACTAGCGGGAGCTACGAGCAGTACTTC
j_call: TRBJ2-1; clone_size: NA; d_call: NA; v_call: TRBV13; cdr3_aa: CASSPPYEQFF; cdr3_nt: TGTGCCAGCAGTCCCCCCTATGAGCAGTTCTTC
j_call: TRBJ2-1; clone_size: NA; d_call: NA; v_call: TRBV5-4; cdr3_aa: CASSFTYNEQFF; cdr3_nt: TGTGCCAGCAGCTTTACCTACAATGAGCAGTTCTTC
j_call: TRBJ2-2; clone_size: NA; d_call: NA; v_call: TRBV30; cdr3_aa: CAWTPRGRGGGTTGELFF; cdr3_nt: TGTGCCTGGACCCCTAGGGGCAGGGGAGGGGGAACGACCGGGGAGCTGTTTTTT
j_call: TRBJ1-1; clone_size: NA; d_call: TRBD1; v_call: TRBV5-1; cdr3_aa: CASSLGGTGNTEAFF; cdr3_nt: TGCGCCAGCAGCTTGGGGGGGACAGGGAACACTGAAGCTTTCTTT
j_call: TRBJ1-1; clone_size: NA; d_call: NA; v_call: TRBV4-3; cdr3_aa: CASPRQGRLDTEAFF; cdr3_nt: TGCGCCAGCCCCCGCCAGGGGCGGTTGGACACTGAAGCTTTCTTT
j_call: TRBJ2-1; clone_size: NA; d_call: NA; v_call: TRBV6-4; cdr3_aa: CASSPARYNEQFF; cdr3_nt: TGTGCCAGCAGCCCCGCGAGATACAATGAGCAGTTCTTC
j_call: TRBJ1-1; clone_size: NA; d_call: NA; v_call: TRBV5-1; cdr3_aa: CASSPDRWTEAFF; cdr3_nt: TGCGCCAGCAGCCCAGACAGGTGGACTGAAGCTTTCTTT
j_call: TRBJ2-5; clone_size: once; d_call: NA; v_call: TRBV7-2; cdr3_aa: CASSFLPGWAGRTQETQYF; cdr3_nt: TGTGCCAGCAGCTTTCTCCCTGGGTGGGCGGGACGGACCCAAGAGACCCAGTACTTC
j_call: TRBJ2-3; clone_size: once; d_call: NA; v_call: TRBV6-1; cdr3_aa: CASSEYRLSSTDTQYF; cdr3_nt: TGTGCCAGCAGTGAGTACAGACTATCTAGCACAGATACGCAGTATTTT
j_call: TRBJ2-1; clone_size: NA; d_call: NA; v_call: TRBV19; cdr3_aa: CASSIHGDNEQFF; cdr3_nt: TGTGCCAGTAGTATCCACGGGGACAATGAGCAGTTCTTC
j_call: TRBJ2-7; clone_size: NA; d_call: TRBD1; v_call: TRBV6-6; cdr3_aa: CASSPGTGIVRYEQYF; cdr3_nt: TGTGCCAGCAGCCCCGGGACAGGGATTGTCCGCTACGAGCAGTACTTC